The entry that follows covers one TCR beta chain sequence. CDR1 is LGHDT and CDR2 is YNNKEL in the germline V gene (reference sequence). Trimming removed 11 bases from V and 0 bases from J, with 14 bases in between. The CDR3 totals 14 residues. This sample is drawn from a study of control samples from healthy donors and cancer patients. Measured with immunoSEQ multiplex PCR; TCRdb has only the in-frame clones, and not every one. The sample shows around 81,000 clones, over 90% of them seen only once. This clonotype was sampled from a woman in her twenties or thirties in good health. Sequencing was performed on blood. The chain is built from TRBV3-1 (or the pseudogene TRBV3-2) and TRBJ1-5; no reliable D call. The CDR3 bases are TGTGCCGCTGGGGAGGGCTATAGCAATCAGCCCCAGCATTTT. This gives the protein CAAGEGYSNQPQHF.